Below, 13 T cell receptor beta chains from the same sample are listed, as sequenced in a study of T cell responses to AZD1222 COVID-19 vaccine. Some clones are missing from TCRdb's copy, which holds only in-frame ones; the method was immunoSEQ multiplex PCR. The profile shows roughly 83,000 clones, roughly 83% of them singletons. This specimen was peripheral blood, taken on day 0 of AZD1222 vaccination. The receptors were gathered from an adult in good health.

The chain couples TRBV12-5 to TRBJ1-3; no reliable D call. The CDR3 is made up of 14 amino acids. The germline CDR1 and CDR2 sequences are LGHNT and FRNRAP. V lost 5 bases to trimming and J lost 4 bases, with 12 bases between them. This CDR3 is CASGASGGGNTIYF. DNA for the CDR3: TGTGCTAGTGGTGCCTCAGGAGGGGGAAACACCATATATTTT.

The chain uses TRBV7-2 and TRBJ2-1; 11 bases map to TRBD2. The germline CDR1 and CDR2 sequences are SGHTA and FQGNSA. With V trimmed by 5 bases and J by 3 bases, 3 bases remained unmatched. CDR3 length: 15 amino acids. CDR3 loop: CASSPSGRYYNEQFF. The CDR3 region has the DNA TGTGCCAGCAGCCCTAGCGGGAGGTACTACAATGAGCAGTTCTTC.

The chain links TRBV10-3 to TRBJ1-5; D is undetermined. V was cut by 1 base and J by 5 bases, with 6 bases left in between. The germline gives CDR1 ENHRY, CDR2 SYGVKD. The CDR3 is made up of 13 amino acids. In DNA form, the CDR3 reads TGTGCCATCAGTGAGTATCAGGATCAGCCCCAGCATTTT. It encodes CAISEYQDQPQHF.

V is TRBV7-8 and J is TRBJ2-7, with 12 bases fitting TRBD2. This CDR3 is 16 amino acids long. Germline values: CDR1 SGHVS, CDR2 FQNEAQ. The V segment lost 6 bases and the J segment 7 bases; nucleotides outside the gene matches: 13. CDR3 protein: CASRPRPGLAGGEQYF. DNA for the CDR3: TGTGCCAGCAGGCCAAGGCCCGGGCTAGCGGGAGGGGAGCAGTACTTC.

V and J are TRBV11-2 and TRBJ2-7; 9 nucleotides align to TRBD1. Germline V gene lookup returns CDR1 SGHAT and CDR2 FQNNGV. The CDR3 is 19 residues long. Trimming at V came to 2 bases and at J to 0 bases, leaving 14 bases not matched to a gene. The CDR3 reads CASSLTGTGRAPSSYEQYF. Here the CDR3 DNA reads TGTGCCAGCAGCTTAACAGGGACAGGGAGGGCCCCGAGCTCCTACGAGCAGTACTTC.

This chain joins TRBV6-1 and TRBJ2-2, with D possibly being TRBD1 (7 bases). V was trimmed by 1 base and J by 6 bases, leaving 18 bases between them. The CDR3 runs 17 residues. CDR1 is MNHNS, CDR2 SASEGT, per germline. The CDR3 sequence: CASSEVGRGRFPGELFF. CDR3 in DNA: TGTGCCAGCAGTGAAGTAGGCAGGGGGAGGTTTCCCGGGGAGCTGTTTTTT.

This clone was seen a single time. The gene calls are TRBV4-1 and TRBJ1-1; D gene ambiguous. Trimming took 0 bases from V and 2 from J, leaving 13 bases between them. CDR1 is MGHRA and CDR2 is YSYEKL in the germline V gene. This CDR3 has 16 amino acids. The CDR3 coding sequence is TGCGCCAGCAGCCAAGATTTCAGTCCGGTTAACACTGAAGCTTTCTTT. Encoded protein: CASSQDFSPVNTEAFF.

In its sample, this clone was seen once. The rearrangement uses TRBV21-1 and TRBJ1-1; the table's TRBD1 call for D was not verified on the DNA. TRBV21-1 corresponds to a pseudogene. The CDR3 consists of 22 residues. CDR3 sequence reads: CASSLTTLTPGQGAWGDTEAFF. Here the CDR3 DNA reads TGTGCCAGCAGCTTGACTACGTTGACTCCGGGACAGGGCGCCTGGGGGGACACTGAAGCTTTCTTT.

V and J are TRBV18 and TRBJ2-7; 8 bases fit TRBD1. The CDR3 is 14 amino acids. V gave up 2 bases and J gave up 6 bases; unmatched junction bases: 6. CDR1 and CDR2 (germline): KGHSH, LQKENI. In nucleotides, the CDR3 is TGTGCCAGCTCACCATCCCCAGGGGGCGGCGAGCAGTACTTC. Protein: CASSPSPGGGEQYF.

The rearrangement joins TRBV20-1 to TRBJ1-6, with a possible D match to TRBD1 (6 bases). This CDR3 has 13 residues. V lost 3 bases to trimming and J lost 6 bases, with 9 bases between them. The germline CDR1 and CDR2 sequences are DFQATT and SNEGSKA (reference sequence). CDR3 loop: CSASLDSNSPLHF. In DNA, the CDR3 is TGCAGTGCTAGTTTGGACAGTAATTCACCCCTCCACTTT.

The chain couples TRBV2 to TRBJ1-1; unclear D gene. Germline values: CDR1 SNHLY, CDR2 FYNNEI. This CDR3 region has 14 residues. With 6 bases removed from V and 4 bases from J, the gap between germline ends came to 15 bases. CDR3 sequence reads: CASSVEGSGTEAFF. The CDR3 DNA follows: TGTGCCAGCAGCGTGGAGGGTTCAGGCACTGAAGCTTTCTTT. Full variable domain (remainder filled in from reference TRBV2 and TRBJ1-1): EPEVTQTPSHQVTQMGQEVILRCVPISNHLYFYWYRQILGQKVEFLVSFYNNEISEKSEIFDDQFSVERPDGSNFTLKIRSTKLEDSAMYFCASSVEGSGTEAFFGQGTRLTVV.

The DNA of the CDR3 is TGTGCCAGCAGTGAATCTCTTAGCGGGGGGGATTACGAGCAGTACTTC. Amino acid sequence: CASSESLSGGDYEQYF. The chain recombines TRBV2 with TRBJ2-7, with 11 bases aligning to TRBD2. CDR3 length: 16 amino acids. With 2 bases clipped from V and 4 bases from J, the junction kept 7 bases outside the gene matches. CDR1 and CDR2 (germline): SNHLY, FYNNEI.

J is TRBJ1-3 and V is TRBV11-2; the D gene is possibly TRBD1 (6 bases). Trimming shortened V by 3 bases and J by 1 base, and 10 bases separated the two germline ends. This CDR3 has 15 residues. Germline-derived CDR1 and CDR2 are SGHAT and FQNNGV. The CDR3 sequence: CASSFTGWSGNTIYF. The CDR3 coding sequence is TGTGCCAGCAGCTTCACAGGGTGGTCTGGAAACACCATATATTTT.